This T cell receptor (beta chain) was obtained from a study of T-cell reconstitution after alpha-beta-depleted transplantation in children. TCRbeta library preparation incorporated unique molecular identifiers. TCRdb called the PCR reads again in MiXCR, with one record for every CDR3 protein. The repertoire holds around 600,000 distinct CDR3 sequences, with roughly 17% as singletons. The CDR3 covers 14 residues. Germline V gene lookup returns CDR1 DFQATT and CDR2 SNEGSKA (reference sequence). V was shortened by 0 bases and J by 1 base, with 7 bases between the two germline ends. This clonotype was observed at least ten times.

This sequence joins TRBV20-1 and TRBJ1-3; D unresolved. The receptor comes from a human donor who donated a stem cell graft to a child with acute myeloid leukemia. The source material was PBMCs from the stem cell graft donor, sampled from the stem cell graft. CDR3 amino acids: CSARDGGSGNTIYF. CDR3 DNA sequence: TGCAGTGCTAGAGATGGAGGTTCTGGAAACACCATATATTTT.